One sample yielded the 18 T cell receptor beta chains listed below, sequenced in a study of shared clonotypes between healthy human individuals. Produced via immunoSEQ multiplex PCR; TCRdb's table is partial and in-frame only. The sample shows some 100,000 clones, under 70% of them seen only once. Material for sequencing was memory CD8+ T cells sorted from blood. Subset noted: CD45RO+ cells pooled with CCR7-negative TemRA cells. These receptor sequences come from a woman aged 30 to 39 in good health.

A remark on this clone: This probably arose from a read error, given a far larger clone one base away. Distinct nucleotide sequences in the sample also encode this CDR3. This chain links TRBV18 with TRBJ2-5; 9 nucleotides line up with TRBD2. The germline V gene has CDR1 KGHSH and CDR2 LQKENI. The CDR3 is made up of 19 amino acids. For the CDR3, the DNA is TGTGCCAGCTCCCCTGGAAGGACAGAGTCGGGACTAGCACAAGAGACACAGTACTTC. Translated: CASSPGRTESGLAQETQYF.

The chain is built from TRBV28 and TRBJ1-1; D gene unclear. This CDR3 spans 17 amino acids. V lost 2 bases, J lost 4 bases, and 20 bases lay in between. Germline assignment: CDR1 MDHEN and CDR2 SYDVKM. CDR3 coding DNA: TGTGCCAGCAGTTTAGAGACGAGGGCCTTATGTTGCACTGAAGCTTTCTTT. Protein: CASSLETRALCCTEAFF.

This clone was picked up many times. The chain recombines TRBV9 with TRBJ2-7, with D unclear. CDR3 length equals 15 residues. Germline values: CDR1 SGDLS, CDR2 YYNGEE. Deletions cut 4 bases from V and 3 bases from J, with 17 bases between. In DNA, the CDR3 is TGTGCCAGCAGCCCCAGGTCGGACCCTTTCTACGAGCAGTACTTC. Encoded protein: CASSPRSDPFYEQYF.

The chain is built from TRBV6-1 and TRBJ1-2, with D unresolved. This CDR3 is 13 amino acids long. V gave up 4 bases and J gave up 2 bases, with 8 bases separating them. CDR1 and CDR2 (germline): MNHNS, SASEGT. This chain's CDR3 is CASSGTENYGYTF. The CDR3 DNA reads TGTGCCAGCAGTGGAACAGAGAACTATGGCTACACCTTC.

The chain links TRBV7-9 to TRBJ2-7; D remains unclear. Germline V gene sequence: CDR1 SEHNR, CDR2 FQNEAQ (reference sequence). V was trimmed by 5 bases and J by 3 bases, leaving 11 bases between them. The CDR3 has 13 amino acids. The CDR3 is CASSPMTRYEQYF. CDR3 in DNA: TGTGCCAGCAGCCCGATGACACGCTACGAGCAGTACTTC. The entire variable domain, with the rest obtained from reference TRBV7-9 and TRBJ2-7, is as follows: DTGVSQNPRHKITKRGQNVTFRCDPISEHNRLYWYRQTLGQGPEFLTYFQNEAQLEKSRLLSDRFSAERPKGSFSTLEIQRTEQGDSAMYLCASSPMTRYEQYFGPGTRLTVT.

This clone showed up just a few times. The chain links TRBV2 to TRBJ2-3; 10 nucleotides align to TRBD1. Unmatched junction bases numbered 5, after V lost 0 bases and J lost 2 bases. Germline CDR1 SNHLY, CDR2 FYNNEI. This CDR3 spans 17 amino acids. In DNA, the CDR3 is TGTGCCAGCAGTGAAGCTGGAGGGACAGGGGTCACAGATACGCAGTATTTT. Protein: CASSEAGGTGVTDTQYF.

This chain joins TRBV4-2 and TRBJ2-1; TRBD2 might be the D (6 bases). Germline lookup yields CDR1 LGHNA and CDR2 YNFKEQ. The CDR3 is 18 residues long. Trimming cost V 0 bases and J 6 bases, with 21 bases left between them. The CDR3 spells CASSQEVGIASGVNEQFF. The CDR3 region has the DNA TGTGCCAGCAGCCAAGAGGTCGGGATAGCCTCGGGGGTCAATGAGCAGTTCTTC.

This clone appeared a few times. This chain uses TRBV19 with TRBJ2-5, with TRBD2 matching 7 bases. The CDR3 loop spans 15 amino acids. Germline V gene data show CDR1 as LNHDA and CDR2 as SQIVND (reference sequence). V was clipped by 4 bases and J by 5 bases; unmatched bases: 10. The CDR3 DNA follows: TGTGCCAGTAGTACAGCGGGCGGGAGAGGGGAGACCCAGTACTTC. Encoded protein: CASSTAGGRGETQYF.

This clone was seen just once. This sequence joins TRBV28 and TRBJ2-3, with D unclear. Germline CDR1 MDHEN, CDR2 SYDVKM. The CDR3 has 12 residues. The ends were cut back, 6 bases at V and 10 bases at J, with 14 bases in the middle. CDR3 sequence reads: CASSQFLGAQYF. The CDR3 bases are TGTGCCAGCAGCCAATTTCTTGGCGCGCAGTATTTT.

This clone has more than one count but fewer than ten. This chain uses TRBV4-1 with TRBJ1-5, with TRBD1 identical over 7 bases. The CDR3 runs to 17 residues. J was trimmed by 3 bases and V by 1 base; bases with no gene match: 9. Germline CDR1 reads MGHRA; CDR2 reads YSYEKL. CDR3 region: CASSQAPSTGINQPQHF. For the CDR3, the DNA is TGCGCCAGCAGCCAAGCCCCTTCGACAGGGATCAATCAGCCCCAGCATTTT.

This clone was observed a handful of times. The gene calls are TRBV7-6 and TRBJ2-3, with D hard to call. Trimming pared 5 bases from V and 4 bases from J, leaving 10 bases between. The germline CDR1 and CDR2 sequences are SGHVS and FNYEAQ. The CDR3 is made up of 13 amino acids. CDR3 protein: CASSIDRSDTQYF. The DNA for the CDR3 is TGTGCCAGCAGCATAGACCGATCAGATACGCAGTATTTT.

This chain connects TRBV10-3 to TRBJ2-7; no clear D gene. Germline V gene data show CDR1 as ENHRY and CDR2 as SYGVKD. With 4 bases removed from V and 3 bases from J, the gap between germline ends came to 7 bases. The CDR3 has 12 residues. The DNA for the CDR3 is TGTGCCATCAGTGCGATAAGCTACGAGCAGTACTTC. Translation: CAISAISYEQYF.

This clone has only a few counts. This sequence joins TRBV5-1 and TRBJ1-1; a possible D gene is TRBD1 (6 bases). With 1 base removed from V and 0 bases from J, the gap between germline ends came to 16 bases. The length of the CDR3 is 17 residues. Germline V gene data show CDR1 as SGHRS and CDR2 as YFSETQ. CDR3 coding DNA: TGCGCCAGCAGCTTGACAGGGATCGGGGCAATGAACACTGAAGCTTTCTTT. This codes for CASSLTGIGAMNTEAFF.

The chain employs TRBV5-8 and TRBJ1-6; D is unclear. CDR1 and CDR2 (germline): SGHTS, YDEGEE. The CDR3 is 13 amino acids. Trimming took off 2 bases at V and 7 bases at J, with 7 bases between the two ends. The CDR3 loop reads CASSLLGNSPLHF. The CDR3 bases are TGTGCCAGCAGCTTACTTGGCAATTCACCCCTCCACTTT.

The table lists this clone with a few counts. The chain carries TRBV10-1 and TRBJ2-1; 14 nucleotides agree with TRBD2. Germline trimming cut 2 bases from V and 9 bases from J; bases unmatched to any gene: 6. The V gene's germline CDR1 is WNHNN and CDR2 SYGVQD (reference sequence). This CDR3 comprises 16 residues. CDR3 sequence (DNA): TGCGCCAGCAGTGAGGGACTAGCGGGAGGACGGGGTGAGCAGTTCTTC. Translating gives CASSEGLAGGRGEQFF.

This clone showed up many times. The chain recombines TRBV19 with TRBJ2-7; the D gene is possibly TRBD1 (5 bases). The V and J ends lost 8 bases and 5 bases respectively, with 19 bases between them. This CDR3 is built from 14 residues. Per the germline V gene, CDR1 is LNHDA and CDR2 is SQIVND (reference sequence). The CDR3 sequence: CASQGGQGGHEQYF. CDR3 DNA: TGTGCCAGTCAAGGTGGGCAGGGCGGACACGAGCAGTACTTC. Filled out from reference TRBV19 and TRBJ2-7, the complete variable domain reads DGGITQSPKYLFRKEGQNVTLSCEQNLNHDAMYWYRQDPGQGLRLIYYSQIVNDFQKGDIAEGYSVSREKKESFPLTVTSAQKNPTAFYLCASQGGQGGHEQYFGPGTRLTVT.

The genes are TRBV7-3 and TRBJ1-5; possible D gene TRBD1, 6 bases. V was trimmed by 5 bases and J by 4 bases, leaving 21 bases between them. This CDR3 region has 17 residues. The germline V gene has CDR1 SGHTA and CDR2 FQGTGA. The CDR3 is CASSPSPRDNGNQPQHF. In DNA form, the CDR3 reads TGTGCCAGCAGCCCTTCTCCCCGGGACAACGGGAATCAGCCCCAGCATTTT.

The table lists this clone with a count of one. The rearrangement uses TRBV9 and TRBJ1-5, with D uncertain. V was pared by 3 bases and J by 0 bases, with 4 bases between. The germline V gene has CDR1 SGDLS and CDR2 YYNGEE. This CDR3 is 13 amino acids long. This CDR3 reads CASSAHSNQPQHF. The CDR3, as DNA: TGTGCCAGCAGCGCCCATAGCAATCAGCCCCAGCATTTT.